What follows are 5 T cell receptor beta chains derived from one specimen sequenced in a study of Ad26.COV2.S vaccination and SARS-CoV-2 variants. As for treatment: about 20 received Ad26.COV2.S at low or high dose, single or two shots; about five received placebo; per-sample allocation not given. Repertoires come from day 63 after the first vaccine or placebo injection. Clones were sequenced by immunoSEQ multiplex PCR, and TCRdb holds only the in-frame ones, with some missing. The profile covers just over 350,000 clones, with 80% to 90% appearing a single time and about 3.5% taken by the ten largest. This material consisted of peripheral blood, taken in a trial of Ad26.COV2.S vaccine versus placebo. The receptors were gathered from a person between 18 and 65 years old who received the Ad26.COV2.S COVID-19 vaccine or a placebo.

The CDR3 DNA follows: TGTGCCATCAGTGACTCCGGGACTGGGGCAGATACGCAGTATTTT. Translation gives CAISDSGTGADTQYF. The V and J genes are TRBV10-3 and TRBJ2-3; D may be TRBD2 (6 bases). Trimming left V 3 bases short and J 4 bases short, with 14 bases between. CDR3 size: 15 residues. CDR1 ENHRY and CDR2 SYGVKD come from the germline V gene.

The chain carries TRBV29-1 and TRBJ1-5; D unclear. Germline V gene data show CDR1 as SQVTM and CDR2 as ANQGSEA. This CDR3 is 15 amino acids long. V lost 4 bases, J lost 3 bases, and 16 bases lay in between. In DNA form, the CDR3 reads TGCAGCGTTGTAGTCGGAGGACTCCACAATCAGCCCCAGCATTTT. Translated, it gives CSVVVGGLHNQPQHF.

V gene TRBV4-3 combines with J gene TRBJ2-3; D might be TRBD1 (6 bases). This CDR3 spans 15 amino acids. Germline values: CDR1 LGHNA, CDR2 YSLEER. Deletions cut 4 bases from V and 1 base from J, with 12 bases between. The DNA for the CDR3 is TGCGCCAGCAGCCCGTCTGGGGGCCGCACAGATACGCAGTATTTT. It encodes CASSPSGGRTDTQYF.

The chain is built from TRBV7-8 and TRBJ2-5; the match to TRBD2 covers 7 bases. V shed 1 base, J shed 2 bases, and the junction held 7 bases outside the gene matches. This CDR3 contains 16 residues. CDR1 and CDR2 (germline): SGHVS, FQNEAQ. CDR3 sequence (DNA): TGTGCCAGCAGCTTAGGCCCTGGGACTATTCAAGAGACCCAGTACTTC. It translates to CASSLGPGTIQETQYF. Combining the CDR3 with reference TRBV7-8 and TRBJ2-5 gives the whole variable domain GAGVSQSPRYKVAKRGQDVALRCDPISGHVSLFWYQQALGQGPEFLTYFQNEAQLDKSGLPSDRFFAERPEGSVSTLKIQRTQQEDSAVYLCASSLGPGTIQETQYFGPGTRLLVL.

In this sample, this clone turned up a few times. The chain combines TRBV7-2 with TRBJ2-1; D gene unclear. CDR1 is SGHTA, CDR2 FQGNSA, per germline. The CDR3 spans 13 residues. V was clipped by 1 base and J by 15 bases, with 16 bases between them. The CDR3, as DNA: TGTGCCAGCAGCTTAGGAAGTGCCCGACCAGCGTTCTTC. This gives the protein CASSLGSARPAFF. The whole variable domain, remainder taken from reference TRBV7-2 and TRBJ2-1, is GAGVSQSPSNKVTEKGKDVELRCDPISGHTALYWYRQSLGQGLEFLIYFQGNSAPDKSGLPSDRFSAERTGGSVSTLTIQRTQQEDSAVYLCASSLGSARPAFFGPGTRLTVL.